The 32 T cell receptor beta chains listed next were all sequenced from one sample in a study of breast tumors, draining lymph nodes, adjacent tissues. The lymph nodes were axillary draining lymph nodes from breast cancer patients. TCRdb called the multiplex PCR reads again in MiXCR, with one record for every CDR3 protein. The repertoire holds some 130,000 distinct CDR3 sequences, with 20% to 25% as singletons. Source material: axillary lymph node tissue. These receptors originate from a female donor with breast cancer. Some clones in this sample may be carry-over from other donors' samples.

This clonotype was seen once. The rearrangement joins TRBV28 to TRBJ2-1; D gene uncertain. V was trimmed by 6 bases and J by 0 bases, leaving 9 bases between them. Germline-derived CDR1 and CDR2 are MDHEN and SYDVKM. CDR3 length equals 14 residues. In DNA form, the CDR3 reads TGTGCCAGCAGACTCCTCAGCTCCTACAATGAGCAGTTCTTC. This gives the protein CASRLLSSYNEQFF. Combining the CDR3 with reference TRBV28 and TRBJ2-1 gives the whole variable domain DVKVTQSSRYLVKRTGEKVFLECVQDMDHENMFWYRQDPGLGLRLIYFSYDVKMKEKGDIPEGYSVSREKKERFSLILESASTNQTSMYLCASRLLSSYNEQFFGPGTRLTVL.

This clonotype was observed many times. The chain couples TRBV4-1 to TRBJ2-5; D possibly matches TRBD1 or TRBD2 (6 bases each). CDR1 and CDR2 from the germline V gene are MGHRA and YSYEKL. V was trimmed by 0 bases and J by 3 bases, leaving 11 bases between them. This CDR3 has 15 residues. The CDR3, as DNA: TGCGCCAGCAGCCAAGATTCGAGGGGGGAAGAGACCCAGTACTTC. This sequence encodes CASSQDSRGEETQYF.

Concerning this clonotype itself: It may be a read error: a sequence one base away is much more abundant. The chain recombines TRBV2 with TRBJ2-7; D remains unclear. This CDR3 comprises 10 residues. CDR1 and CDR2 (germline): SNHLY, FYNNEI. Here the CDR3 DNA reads TGTGCCGGCAGGTCCTACGAGCAGTACTTC. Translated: CAGRSYEQYF.

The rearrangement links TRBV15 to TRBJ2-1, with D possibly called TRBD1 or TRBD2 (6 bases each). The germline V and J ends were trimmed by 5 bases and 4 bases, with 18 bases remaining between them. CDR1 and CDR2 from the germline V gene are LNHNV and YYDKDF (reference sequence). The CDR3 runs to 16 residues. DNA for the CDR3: TGTGCCACCAGCGGCAGGGGACGCGGGAAGTACAATGAGCAGTTCTTC. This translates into CATSGRGRGKYNEQFF.

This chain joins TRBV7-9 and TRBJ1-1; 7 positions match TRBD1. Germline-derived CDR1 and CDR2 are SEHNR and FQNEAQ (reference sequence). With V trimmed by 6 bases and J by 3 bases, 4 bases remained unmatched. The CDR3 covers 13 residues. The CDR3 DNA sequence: TGTGCCAGCAGGCACACAGGGGACACTGAAGCTTTCTTT. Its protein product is CASRHTGDTEAFF.

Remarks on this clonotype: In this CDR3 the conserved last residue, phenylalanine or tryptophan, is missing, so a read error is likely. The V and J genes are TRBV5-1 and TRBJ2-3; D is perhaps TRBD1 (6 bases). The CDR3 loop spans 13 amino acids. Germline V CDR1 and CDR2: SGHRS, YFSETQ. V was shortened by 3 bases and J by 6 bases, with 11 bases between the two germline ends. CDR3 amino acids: CASSWDNTDTQYL. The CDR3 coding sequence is TGCGCCAGCAGCTGGGACAACACGGATACGCAGTATCTT.

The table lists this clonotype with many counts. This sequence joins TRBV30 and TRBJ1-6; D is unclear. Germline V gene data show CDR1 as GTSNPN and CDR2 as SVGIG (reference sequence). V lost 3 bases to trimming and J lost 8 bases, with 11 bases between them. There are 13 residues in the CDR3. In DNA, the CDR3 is TGTGCCTGGAGGATGAAAAAGGATTCACCCCTCCACTTT. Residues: CAWRMKKDSPLHF.

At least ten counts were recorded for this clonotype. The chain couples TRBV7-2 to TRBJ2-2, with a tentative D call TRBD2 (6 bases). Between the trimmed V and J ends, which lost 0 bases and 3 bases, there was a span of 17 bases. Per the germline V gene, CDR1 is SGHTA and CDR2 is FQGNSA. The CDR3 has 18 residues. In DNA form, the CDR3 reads TGTGCCAGCAGCTTAGCGCTATTGGGGGGAGCTTACACCGGGGAGCTGTTTTTT. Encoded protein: CASSLALLGGAYTGELFF.

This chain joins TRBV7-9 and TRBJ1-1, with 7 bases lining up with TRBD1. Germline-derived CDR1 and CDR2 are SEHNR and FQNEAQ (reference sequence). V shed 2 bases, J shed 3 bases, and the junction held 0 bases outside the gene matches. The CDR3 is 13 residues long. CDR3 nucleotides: TGTGCCAGCAGCTTAACAGGGGACACTGAAGCTTTCTTT. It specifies CASSLTGDTEAFF.

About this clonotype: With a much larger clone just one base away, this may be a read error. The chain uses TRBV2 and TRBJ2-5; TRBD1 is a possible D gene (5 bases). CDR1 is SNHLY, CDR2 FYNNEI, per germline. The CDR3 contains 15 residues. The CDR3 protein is CACRPTSHPGETQYF. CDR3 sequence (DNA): TGTGCCTGCAGACCTACCAGCCACCCAGGGGAGACCCAGTACTTC.

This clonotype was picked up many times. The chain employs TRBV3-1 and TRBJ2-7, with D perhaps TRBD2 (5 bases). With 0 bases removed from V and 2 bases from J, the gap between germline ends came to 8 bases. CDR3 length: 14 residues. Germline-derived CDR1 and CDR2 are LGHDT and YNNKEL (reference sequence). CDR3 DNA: TGTGCCAGCAGCCAAGACGGGAAGACCTACGAGCAGTACTTC. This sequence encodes CASSQDGKTYEQYF.

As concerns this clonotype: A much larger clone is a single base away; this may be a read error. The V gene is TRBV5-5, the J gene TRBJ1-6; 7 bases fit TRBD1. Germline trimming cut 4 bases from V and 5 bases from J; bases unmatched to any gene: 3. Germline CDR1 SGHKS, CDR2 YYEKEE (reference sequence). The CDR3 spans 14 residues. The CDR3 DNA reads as TGTGCCAGCAGCCTCGGGACAGATAATTCACCCCTCCACTTT. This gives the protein CASSLGTDNSPLHF.

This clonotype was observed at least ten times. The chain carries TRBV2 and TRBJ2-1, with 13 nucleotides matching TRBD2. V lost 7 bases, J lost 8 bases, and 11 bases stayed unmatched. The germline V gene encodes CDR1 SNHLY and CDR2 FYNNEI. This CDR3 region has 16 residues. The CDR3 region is CASKKIRTSGSDEQFF. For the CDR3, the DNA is TGTGCCAGCAAGAAGATAAGGACTAGCGGGAGCGATGAGCAGTTCTTC.

The CDR3 DNA follows: TGTGCCACCTCCCGAAGTGCGACAACGGGCACAGATACGCAGTATTTT. It yields the protein CATSRSATTGTDTQYF. The chain is built from TRBV24-1 and TRBJ2-3; D not certain. CDR3 length equals 16 residues. The ends were cut back, 9 bases at V and 1 base at J, with 19 bases in the middle. Germline CDR1 KGHDR, CDR2 SFDVKD.

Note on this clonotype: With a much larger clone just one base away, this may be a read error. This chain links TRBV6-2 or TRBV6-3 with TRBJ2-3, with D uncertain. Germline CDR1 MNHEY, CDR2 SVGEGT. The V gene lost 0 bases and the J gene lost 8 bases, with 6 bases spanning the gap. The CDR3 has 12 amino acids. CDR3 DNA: TGTGCCAGCAGTTACTCGTCTGCTACGCAGTATTTT. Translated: CASSYSSATQYF.

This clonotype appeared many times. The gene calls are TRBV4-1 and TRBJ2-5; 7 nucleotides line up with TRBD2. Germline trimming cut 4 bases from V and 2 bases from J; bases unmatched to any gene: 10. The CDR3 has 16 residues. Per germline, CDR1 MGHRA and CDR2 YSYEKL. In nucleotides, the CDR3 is TGCGCCAGCAGCCCACTCCTAAGCGGGATTCAAGAGACCCAGTACTTC. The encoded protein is CASSPLLSGIQETQYF.

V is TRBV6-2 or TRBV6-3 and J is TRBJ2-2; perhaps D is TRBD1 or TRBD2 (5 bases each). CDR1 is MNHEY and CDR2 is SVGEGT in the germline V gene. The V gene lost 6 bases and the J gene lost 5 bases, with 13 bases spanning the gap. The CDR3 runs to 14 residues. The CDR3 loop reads CASRPQGRTGELFF. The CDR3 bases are TGTGCCAGCAGACCCCAGGGACGGACCGGGGAGCTGTTTTTT.

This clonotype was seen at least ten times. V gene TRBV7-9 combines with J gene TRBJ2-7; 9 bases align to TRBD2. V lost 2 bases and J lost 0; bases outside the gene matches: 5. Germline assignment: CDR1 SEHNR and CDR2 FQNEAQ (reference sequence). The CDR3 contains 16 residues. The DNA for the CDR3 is TGTGCCAGCAGCTTAATAAGCGGGGGGCTCTCCTACGAGCAGTACTTC. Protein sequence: CASSLISGGLSYEQYF.

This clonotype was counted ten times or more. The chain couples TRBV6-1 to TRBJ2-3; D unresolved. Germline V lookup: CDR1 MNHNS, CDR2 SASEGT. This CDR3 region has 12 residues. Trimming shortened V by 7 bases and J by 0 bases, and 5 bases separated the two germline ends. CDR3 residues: CASKPSTDTQYF. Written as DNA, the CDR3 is TGTGCCAGCAAACCCAGCACAGATACGCAGTATTTT.

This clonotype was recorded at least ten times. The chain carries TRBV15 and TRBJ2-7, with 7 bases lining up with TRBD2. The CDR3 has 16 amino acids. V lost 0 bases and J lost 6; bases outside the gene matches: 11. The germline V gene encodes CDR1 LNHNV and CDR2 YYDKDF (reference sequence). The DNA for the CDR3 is TGTGCCACCAGCAGAGATAGGGACTACTACCGGGCCGAGCAGTACTTC. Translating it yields CATSRDRDYYRAEQYF.

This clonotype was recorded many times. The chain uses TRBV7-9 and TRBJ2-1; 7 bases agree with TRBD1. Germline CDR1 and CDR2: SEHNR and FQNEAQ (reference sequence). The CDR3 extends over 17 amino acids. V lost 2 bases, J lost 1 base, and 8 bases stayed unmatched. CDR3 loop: CASSLTSPTGSYNEQFF. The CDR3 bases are TGTGCCAGCAGCTTAACCTCGCCGACAGGGTCCTACAATGAGCAGTTCTTC.

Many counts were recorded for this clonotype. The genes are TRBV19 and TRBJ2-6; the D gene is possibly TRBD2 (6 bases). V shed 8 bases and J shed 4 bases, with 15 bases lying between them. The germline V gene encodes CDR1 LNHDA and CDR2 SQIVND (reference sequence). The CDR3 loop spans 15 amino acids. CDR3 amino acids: CASASRGRGANVLTF. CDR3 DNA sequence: TGTGCCAGTGCGAGTCGGGGGAGAGGGGCCAACGTCCTGACTTTC.

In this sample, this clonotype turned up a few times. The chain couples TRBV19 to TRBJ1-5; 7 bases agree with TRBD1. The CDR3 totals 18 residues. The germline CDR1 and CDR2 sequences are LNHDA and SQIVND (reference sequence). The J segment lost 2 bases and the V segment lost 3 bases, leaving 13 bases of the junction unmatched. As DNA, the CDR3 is TGTGCCAGTAGTATTAATCCCGGGACAGTCGGGGGCAATCAGCCCCAGCATTTT. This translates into CASSINPGTVGGNQPQHF.

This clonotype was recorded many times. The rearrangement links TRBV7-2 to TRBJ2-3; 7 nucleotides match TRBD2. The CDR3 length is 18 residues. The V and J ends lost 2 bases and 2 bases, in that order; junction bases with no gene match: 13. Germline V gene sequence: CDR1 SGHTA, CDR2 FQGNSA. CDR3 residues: CASSLNVWAGADTDTQYF. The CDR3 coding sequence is TGTGCCAGCAGCTTAAATGTCTGGGCGGGAGCCGACACAGATACGCAGTATTTT.

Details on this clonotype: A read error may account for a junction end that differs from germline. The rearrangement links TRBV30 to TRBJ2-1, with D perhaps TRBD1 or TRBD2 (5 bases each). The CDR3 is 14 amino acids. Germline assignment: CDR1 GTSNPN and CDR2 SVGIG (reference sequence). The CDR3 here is CAWSVGTTYNERFF. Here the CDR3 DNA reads TGTGCCTGGAGTGTTGGGACCACCTACAATGAGCGGTTCTTC.

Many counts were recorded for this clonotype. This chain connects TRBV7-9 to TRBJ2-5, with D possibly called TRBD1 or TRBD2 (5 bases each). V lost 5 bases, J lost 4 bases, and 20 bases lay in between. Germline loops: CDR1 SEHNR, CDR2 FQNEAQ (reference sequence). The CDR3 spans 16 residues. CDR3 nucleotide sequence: TGTGCCAGCAGCCTAGGAACTCCTACAGGAGGAGAGACCCAGTACTTC. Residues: CASSLGTPTGGETQYF.

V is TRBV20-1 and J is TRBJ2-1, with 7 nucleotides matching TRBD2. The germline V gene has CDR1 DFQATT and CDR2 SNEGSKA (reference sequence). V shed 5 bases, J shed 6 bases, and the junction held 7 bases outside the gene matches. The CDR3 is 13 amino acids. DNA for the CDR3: TGCAGTGCTTACCCAGGGAGGGGCAATGAGCAGTTCTTC. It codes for CSAYPGRGNEQFF.

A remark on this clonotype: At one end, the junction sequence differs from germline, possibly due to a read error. The CDR3, as DNA: TGTGCCAGCAGCGGCGCGGGGACAGGGGGCCCAACTAATGAGAAACTGTTTTTT. This translates into CASSGAGTGGPTNEKLFF. The chain combines TRBV9 with TRBJ1-4; the match to TRBD1 covers 12 bases. The length of the CDR3 is 18 residues. Germline V gives CDR1 SGDLS, CDR2 YYNGEE.

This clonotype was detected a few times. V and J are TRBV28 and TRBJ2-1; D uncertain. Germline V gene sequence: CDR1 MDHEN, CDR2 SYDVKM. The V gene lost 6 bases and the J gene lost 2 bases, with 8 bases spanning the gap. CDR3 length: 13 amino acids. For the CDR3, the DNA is TGTGCCAGCAGCGGTTCCCCCTACAATGAGCAGTTCTTC. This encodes CASSGSPYNEQFF.

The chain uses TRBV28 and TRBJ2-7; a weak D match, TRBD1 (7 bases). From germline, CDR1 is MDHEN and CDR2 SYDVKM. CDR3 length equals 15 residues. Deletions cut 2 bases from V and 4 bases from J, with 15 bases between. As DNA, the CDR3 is TGTGCCAGCAGTTTAGGCGGGACAGAAGAATACGAGCAGTACTTC. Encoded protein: CASSLGGTEEYEQYF.

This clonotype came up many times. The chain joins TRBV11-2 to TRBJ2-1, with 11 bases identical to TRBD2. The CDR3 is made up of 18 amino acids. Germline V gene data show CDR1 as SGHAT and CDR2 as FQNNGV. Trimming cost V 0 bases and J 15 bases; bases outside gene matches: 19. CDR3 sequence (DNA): TGTGCCAGCAGCTTAGAAACCTCTATAGCGGGAGGGGTAACCGGGTCGTTCTTC. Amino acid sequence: CASSLETSIAGGVTGSFF.

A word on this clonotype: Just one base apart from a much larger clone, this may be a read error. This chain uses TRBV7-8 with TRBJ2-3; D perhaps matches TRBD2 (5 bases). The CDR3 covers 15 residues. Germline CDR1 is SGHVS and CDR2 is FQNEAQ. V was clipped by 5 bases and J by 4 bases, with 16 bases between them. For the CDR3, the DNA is TGTGCCAGCAGCACCGGGAAGGTTGGATCAGATACGCAGTATTTT. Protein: CASSTGKVGSDTQYF.